The entry that follows covers one T cell receptor beta chain sequence. This clonotype was picked up a small number of times. Which antigen it targets is not known. Nothing much larger sits one base from this clone, and base qualities are not available. The method was 5' RACE. The listed sequencing device is Illumina MiSeq. TCRdb applied fastp at Q25 and MiXCR to the public reads, then kept only in-frame beta chains. Each record represents a unique CDR3 protein, reported with the most common genes and DNA among its rows. Here the sample has about 63,000 distinct CDR3 sequences; about a sixth occur a single time. Together, the top ten hold around 6% of the sample. The source of the sample is a study of HIV-infected patients and healthy controls (dated by TCRdb to the mid-2010s). Based on the germline V gene, the CDR1 and CDR2 sequences are SGHRS and YFSETQ. The CDR3 sequence holds 14 residues, the cysteine and phenylalanine included. The sequence is cut down to CDR3 DNA, 42 bases in frame from base 1. V loses 4 bases, J loses 7 bases, and the germline ends lie 17 bases apart.

The chain was built from TRBV5-1 and TRBJ1-1; possibly the D gene is TRBD1, per 5 matching bases. The receptor was derived from a human donor in good health. Sequencing was performed on CD4+ T cells from blood. Here the CDR3 is given as CASSGQARAGEAFF. In nucleotides, the sequence is TGCGCCAGCAGCGGACAAGCCAGGGCCGGTGAAGCTTTCTTT.